These T cell receptor beta chains were read from a single sample in a study of Ad26.COV2.S vaccination and SARS-CoV-2 variants. TCRdb's copy holds only in-frame clones and misses some; the assay was immunoSEQ multiplex PCR. The data show around 370,000 clones, under 95% seen once. Sequenced here: peripheral blood, sampled after recovery from COVID-19. The receptors were sampled from a human donor who had recovered from COVID-19. Each CDR3 is given with its conserved first and last residue. A D gene is named only where the DNA matches it firmly.

d_gene,v_gene,CDR3aa
-,TRBV7-7,CASSPRPPTVTGELFF
-,TRBV25-1,CASQRDSFTGELFF
-,TRBV5-4,CASSLLVQWGRDYGYTF
-,TRBV29-1,CSVEEAWGNIQYF
-,TRBV25-1,CASSESAGRSTEAFF
TRBD2,TRBV6-5,CASTTTTSGNNEQFF
TRBD1,TRBV7-9,CASRRPGQGAHEQFF
TRBD2,TRBV13,CASSPRLARDHTQYF
-,TRBV7-9,CASSAILDSIAYEQYF
TRBD1,TRBV11-3,CASSLNEGQGSETQYF
-,TRBV3-1/TRBV3-2,CASSQVPGVGNHTEAFF
-,TRBV6-1,CASSDSYSNQPQHF
TRBD1,TRBV6-5,CASSYDLTGGGGYTF
-,TRBV2,CASRGTTKRADTQYF
TRBD1,TRBV2,CASREGQGVTDTQYF
-,TRBV6-5,CASSYSDRYAVYF
-,TRBV5-8,CASSLGGDTQYF
-,TRBV12-5,CASGSNQGRTDTQYF
TRBD1,TRBV6-5,CASSYPTGGGYNEQFF
-,TRBV6-5,CASSPTETQYF
TRBD1,TRBV2,CASSQGEQPQHF
-,TRBV10-3,CAISGARAETQYF
-,TRBV11-2,CASSLEPGRSSYNSPLHF
-,TRBV6-6,CASSYPGGPEETQYF
-,TRBV5-6,CASSGVGTEQETQYF
-,TRBV6-5,CASSYFFGLNSPLHF
TRBD1,TRBV5-6,CASSLGTGMTTYEQYF
TRBD2,TRBV3-1/TRBV3-2,CASSQVARGLQETQYF
TRBD1,TRBV7-7,CASSPDRVAGELFF
-,TRBV6-2/TRBV6-3,CASSPMGGTEAFF
-,TRBV6-1,CASSEKVTGGGGLFF